This is a list of T cell receptor beta chains from one sample in a study of blood T cell repertoires in COVID-19. Generated by immunoSEQ multiplex PCR, the TCRdb table keeps only in-frame clones and is missing some. The sample includes about 180,000 clones, 88% seen only once; the top ten take approximately 9%. Material for sequencing was PBMCs or T cells enriched from blood (not recorded which). These receptors were collected from a woman under 30 who had recovered from COVID-19. CDR3s include the opening cysteine and the closing phenylalanine or tryptophan.

v_gene	CDR3aa
TRBV6-5	CASSKLSNTEAFF
TRBV10-2	CASQGQLNTEAFF
TRBV19	CASSTGVLYNEQFF
TRBV28	CASSFRGYTEAFF
TRBV14	CASSQVDGGAAEQYF
TRBV7-2	CASSLGATSIETQYF
TRBV11-2	CASSLRLGANTEAFF
TRBV19	CASSVGLASDEQYF
TRBV27	CASSPGLAVPLHF
TRBV7-9	CASDTGDTQYF
TRBV28	CASRIQAASTEAFF
TRBV6-1	CASSESVGPYNEQFF
TRBV28	CASSDTPGTAEKLFF
TRBV28	CASSLGPGTYNSPLHF
TRBV25-1	CASSHGVEAFF
TRBV7-9	CASSLTANLRGSYEQYF
TRBV6-5	CASSPTGIQETQYF
TRBV5-1	CASSLGTGNFEQYF
TRBV19	CASSMGGLSTDTQYF
TRBV3-1/TRBV3-2	CASSQDSSNHEQFF
TRBV28	CASSPYPKPSVGYEQYF
TRBV19	CASSMAIGNTEAFF
TRBV4-1	CASSQYQGGTEAFF
TRBV28	CASSPGTPRVYTEAFF
TRBV5-4	CASSLTSGDNEQFF
TRBV20-1	CSASIGLAGADTQYF
TRBV6-4	CASSPSNTGELFF
TRBV7-2	CASSGFTDTQYF
TRBV11-2	CASSKQGAGNEKLFF
TRBV9	CASSVQGANEQFF
TRBV18	CASSPERTGLDYEQYF
TRBV5-1	CASGGNSYEQYF
TRBV6-6	CASSYEREGSIGYTF
TRBV5-1	CASRSGQMNTEAFF
TRBV6-5	CASSQRTGVNYGYTF
TRBV7-9	CASSQTLASGGKVAQYF
TRBV5-1	CASSSPSGSTDTQYF
TRBV28	CASSQLGGELFF
TRBV27	CASSAGTGINQPQHF
TRBV6-4	CASSDLMRDEQFF
TRBV7-2	CASGNPTGLDTQYF
TRBV29-1	CSVPGRDEQYF
TRBV18	CASSQGSGAANYGYTF
TRBV9	CASSPSGALYEQYF
TRBV28	CASSFVREFSTDTQYF
TRBV27	CASSFKLTGELFF
TRBV29-1	CSVEDGGTGLFF
TRBV5-1	CASSLRGPGYQETQYF